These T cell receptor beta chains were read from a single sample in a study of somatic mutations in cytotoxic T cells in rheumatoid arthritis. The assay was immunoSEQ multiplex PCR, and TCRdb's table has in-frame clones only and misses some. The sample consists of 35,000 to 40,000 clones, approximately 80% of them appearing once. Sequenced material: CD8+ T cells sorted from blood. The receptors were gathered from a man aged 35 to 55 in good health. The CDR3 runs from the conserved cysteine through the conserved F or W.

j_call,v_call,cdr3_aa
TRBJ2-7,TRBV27,CASSSYDTGTSGSYEQYF
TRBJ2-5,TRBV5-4,CASSVGYQETQYF
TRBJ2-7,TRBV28,CASSFRGFEQYF
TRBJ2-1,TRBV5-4,CASSLGGLAGNEQFF
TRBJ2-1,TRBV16,CASSQFTGVYNEQFF
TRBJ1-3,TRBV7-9,CAGRTGGLLGNTIYF
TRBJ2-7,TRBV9,CASSVESDAYEQYF
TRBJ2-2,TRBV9,CASSGGDPSGWELFF
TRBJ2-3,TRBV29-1,CSVEDEAQYF
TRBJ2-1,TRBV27,CASTLEASGRVNEQFF
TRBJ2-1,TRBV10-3,CAISDHLGLAGEQFF
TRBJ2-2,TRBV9,CASSEGGAAGELFF
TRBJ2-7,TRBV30,CAWSVGGSYEQYF
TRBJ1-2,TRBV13,CASSSKETGVGYTF
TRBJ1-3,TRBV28,CASSLAGNTIYF
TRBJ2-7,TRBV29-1,CSVEAGGPSGEQYF